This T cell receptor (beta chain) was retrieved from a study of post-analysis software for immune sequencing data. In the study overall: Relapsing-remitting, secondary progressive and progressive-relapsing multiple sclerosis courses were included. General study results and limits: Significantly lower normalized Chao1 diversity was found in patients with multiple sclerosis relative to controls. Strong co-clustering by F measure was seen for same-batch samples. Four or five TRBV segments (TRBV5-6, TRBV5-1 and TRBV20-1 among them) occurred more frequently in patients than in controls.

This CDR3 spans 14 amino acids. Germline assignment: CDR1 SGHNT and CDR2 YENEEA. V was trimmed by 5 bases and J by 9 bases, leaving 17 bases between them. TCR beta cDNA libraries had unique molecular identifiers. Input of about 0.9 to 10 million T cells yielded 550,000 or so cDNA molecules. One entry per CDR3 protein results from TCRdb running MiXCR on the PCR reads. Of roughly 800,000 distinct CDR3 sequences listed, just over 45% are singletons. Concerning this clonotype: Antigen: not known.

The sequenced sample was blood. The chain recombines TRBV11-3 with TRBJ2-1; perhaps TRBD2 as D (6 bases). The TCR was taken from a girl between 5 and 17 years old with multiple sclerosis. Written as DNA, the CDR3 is TGTGCCAGCAGCCCGTTCCCATCGGGGGTTGAGCAGTTCTTC. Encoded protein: CASSPFPSGVEQFF.